The 6 T cell receptor beta chains listed next were all sequenced from one sample in a study of blood T cell repertoires in COVID-19. Some clones are missing from TCRdb's copy, which holds only in-frame ones; the method was immunoSEQ multiplex PCR. The data hold tens of thousands of clones, with 60% to 85% observed a single time. The material sequenced was peripheral blood. These receptor sequences come from a man in his 60s with active COVID-19.

For the CDR3, the DNA is TGTGCCAGCAGCTTGTCTACATCCGGGTTCGATGGCTACACCTTC. Encoded protein: CASSLSTSGFDGYTF. The chain links TRBV5-6 to TRBJ1-2, with D unclear. The CDR3 is made up of 15 amino acids. The V gene's germline CDR1 is SGHDT and CDR2 YYEEEE. The V end was cut by 1 base, the J end by 6 bases, with 16 bases between.

The V and J genes are TRBV29-1 and TRBJ1-1; 10 nucleotides align to TRBD1. After removal of 7 bases from V and 6 bases from J, the junction contained 11 bases not matched to a gene. Germline V gene data show CDR1 as SQVTM and CDR2 as ANQGSEA. The CDR3 runs 14 residues. The CDR3 nucleotides read TGCAGCGACAATTCAGCCGGGACAGGGGCTGAAGCTTTCTTT. It specifies CSDNSAGTGAEAFF.

This clone showed up just once. The chain links TRBV5-6 to TRBJ1-1; D is possibly TRBD1 (5 bases). The length of the CDR3 is 17 residues. The ends were cut back, 0 bases at V and 1 base at J, with 16 bases in the middle. The germline V gene encodes CDR1 SGHDT and CDR2 YYEEEE. The CDR3 is CASSLGRGGGRNTEAFF. In DNA form, the CDR3 reads TGTGCCAGCAGCTTGGGGAGGGGAGGAGGTAGGAACACTGAAGCTTTCTTT. The whole variable domain, filled in from reference TRBV5-6 and TRBJ1-1, reads DAGVTQSPTHLIKTRGQQVTLRCSPKSGHDTVSWYQQALGQGPQFIFQYYEEEERQRGNFPDRFSGHQFPNYSSELNVNALLLGDSALYLCASSLGRGGGRNTEAFFGQGTRLTVV.

This CDR3 is CASSFSLAGGLRLAKNIQYF. The CDR3 bases are TGTGCCAGCAGTTTTTCCCTAGCGGGAGGGCTAAGACTAGCCAAAAACATTCAGTACTTC. The rearrangement joins TRBV28 to TRBJ2-4; 12 nucleotides agree with TRBD2. This CDR3 is 20 amino acids long. Germline V gene sequence: CDR1 MDHEN, CDR2 SYDVKM. The V and J ends lost 3 bases and 0 bases, in that order; junction bases with no gene match: 12.

The gene calls are TRBV7-2 and TRBJ2-7; 7 bases are a match to TRBD1. The V segment lost 2 bases and the J segment 0 bases; nucleotides outside the gene matches: 1. The V gene's germline CDR1 is SGHTA and CDR2 FQGNSA. The CDR3 is 14 amino acids. CDR3 protein: CASSLPGGSYEQYF. The CDR3 nucleotides are TGTGCCAGCAGCTTACCAGGGGGCTCCTACGAGCAGTACTTC.

The CDR3 sequence: CASSVGSDRANTGELFF. CDR3 coding DNA: TGTGCCAGCAGCGTAGGTTCGGACAGGGCGAACACCGGGGAGCTGTTTTTT. The chain recombines TRBV9 with TRBJ2-2; 8 bases are shared with TRBD1. The ends lost 0 bases at V and 0 bases at J; junction bases unmatched: 4. The CDR3 is 17 amino acids. CDR1 is SGDLS, CDR2 YYNGEE, per germline.